This TCR beta chain was documented in a study of shared clonotypes between healthy human individuals. Several immunoSEQ plates held equal portions of the genomic DNA taken from each subset. Sequenced by immunoSEQ multiplex PCR; TCRdb stores in-frame clones only, minus some. Among about 2.1 million clones listed, 93% were seen once. V lost 0 bases to trimming and J lost 8 bases, with 4 bases between them. CDR1 is MGHRA, CDR2 YSYEKL, per germline. This CDR3 has 12 amino acids. Naive CD8 cells lacked CD45RO and underwent positive selection for CCR7, leaving out terminally differentiated effector memory CD45RA+ cells.

The receptor's source is a man aged 18 to 30 in good health. Some clones in this sample may be carry-over from other donors' samples. The sequencing input was naive CD8+ T cells from PBMCs. The rearrangement links TRBV4-1 to TRBJ2-2, with D unresolved. DNA for the CDR3: TGCGCCAGCAGCCAAGATGGTGGGGAGCTGTTTTTT. Translated: CASSQDGGELFF.